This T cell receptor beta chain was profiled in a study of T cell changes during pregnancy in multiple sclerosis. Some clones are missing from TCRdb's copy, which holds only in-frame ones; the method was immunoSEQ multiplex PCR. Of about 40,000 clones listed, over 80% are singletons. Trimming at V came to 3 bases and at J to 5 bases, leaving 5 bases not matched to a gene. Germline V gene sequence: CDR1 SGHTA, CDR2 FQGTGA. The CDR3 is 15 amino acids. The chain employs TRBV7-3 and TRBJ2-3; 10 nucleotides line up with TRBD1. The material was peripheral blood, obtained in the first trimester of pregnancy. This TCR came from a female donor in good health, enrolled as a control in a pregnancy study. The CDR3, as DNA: TGTGCCAGCAGCTTGACAGGGGGCTTTGGAGATACGCAGTATTTT. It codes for CASSLTGGFGDTQYF.